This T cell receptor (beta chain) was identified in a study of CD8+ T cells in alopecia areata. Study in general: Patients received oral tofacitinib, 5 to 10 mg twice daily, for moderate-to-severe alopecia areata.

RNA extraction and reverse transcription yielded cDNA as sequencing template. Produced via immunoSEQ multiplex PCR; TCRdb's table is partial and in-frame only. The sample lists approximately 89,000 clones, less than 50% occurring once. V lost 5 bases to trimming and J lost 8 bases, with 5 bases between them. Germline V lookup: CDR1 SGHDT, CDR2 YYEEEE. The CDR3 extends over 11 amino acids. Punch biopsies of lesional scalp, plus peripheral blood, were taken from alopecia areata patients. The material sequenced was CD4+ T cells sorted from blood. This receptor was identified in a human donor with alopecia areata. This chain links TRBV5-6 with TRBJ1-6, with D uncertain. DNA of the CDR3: TGTGCCAGCAGTCGAGATTCACCCCTCCACTTT. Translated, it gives CASSRDSPLHF.